These 9 T cell receptor beta chains share one sample of origin, sequenced in a study of shared clonotypes between healthy human individuals. Positive CCR7 selection of CD45RO-negative cells yielded the naive CD8 cells, and terminally differentiated effector memory CD45RA+ cells were excluded. Assay: immunoSEQ multiplex PCR; the TCRdb copy retains only in-frame clones and omits some. Here the sample spans some 2.1 million clones, about 95% being singletons. Sequenced material: naive CD8+ T cells sorted from blood. Source of these receptors: a young man in good health.

The gene calls are TRBV5-1 and TRBJ2-1; 13 nucleotides match TRBD2. CDR3 size: 15 residues. J lost 8 bases, V lost 4 bases, and 6 bases had no gene match. Germline values: CDR1 SGHRS, CDR2 YFSETQ. CDR3 amino acids: CASSLTSGRYDEQFF. The CDR3 DNA reads TGCGCCAGCAGCCTGACTAGCGGGAGGTATGATGAGCAGTTCTTC.

The chain uses TRBV19 and TRBJ2-7; TRBD1 agrees at 10 bases. The CDR3 is 15 residues long. The J segment lost 2 bases and the V segment lost 5 bases, leaving 6 bases of the junction unmatched. Germline V lookup: CDR1 LNHDA, CDR2 SQIVND (reference sequence). The CDR3 spells CASSPLGTGAYEQYF. The DNA of the CDR3 is TGTGCCAGTAGTCCCCTCGGGACAGGGGCCTACGAGCAGTACTTC.

The chain's CDR3 is CASSLDMNSPLHF. CDR3 sequence (DNA): TGCGCCAGCAGCTTGGACATGAATTCACCCCTCCACTTT. The gene calls are TRBV5-1 and TRBJ1-6; D is ambiguous. CDR3 length: 13 residues. The germline V and J ends were trimmed by 0 bases and 7 bases, with 5 bases remaining between them. Germline V gene data show CDR1 as SGHRS and CDR2 as YFSETQ.

As for this clone: The same CDR3 also results from other DNA sequences found in this sample. The CDR3 reads CASSPGLYNEQFF. The CDR3, as DNA: TGTGCCAGCAGCCCCGGACTTTACAATGAGCAGTTCTTC. The rearrangement uses TRBV6-5 and TRBJ2-1, with D tentatively TRBD2 (5 bases). The germline CDR1 and CDR2 sequences are MNHEY and SVGAGI. The V end was cut by 6 bases, the J end by 4 bases, with 10 bases between. This CDR3 has 13 residues.

The rearrangement joins TRBV13 to TRBJ2-5; D not resolved. Germline V gene sequence: CDR1 PRHDT, CDR2 FYEKMQ (reference sequence). The CDR3 totals 14 residues. Trimming stripped 8 bases from V and 2 bases from J, with 15 bases between. The CDR3 here is CASCQLDWQETQYF. CDR3 sequence (DNA): TGTGCCAGCTGTCAGCTTGACTGGCAAGAGACCCAGTACTTC. The full variable domain, completed using reference TRBV13 and TRBJ2-5, is AAGVIQSPRHLIKEKRETATLKCYPIPRHDTVYWYQQGPGQDPQFLISFYEKMQSDKGSIPDRFSAQQFSDYHSELNMSSLELGDSALYFCASCQLDWQETQYFGPGTRLLVL.

V gene TRBV7-6 combines with J gene TRBJ2-1, with D perhaps matching TRBD2 (6 bases). Germline assignment: CDR1 SGHVS and CDR2 FNYEAQ. CDR3 length: 14 amino acids. The germline V and J ends were trimmed by 6 bases and 0 bases, with 9 bases remaining between them. CDR3 protein: CASSSGYSYNEQFF. The CDR3 coding sequence is TGTGCCAGCAGTAGCGGATACTCCTACAATGAGCAGTTCTTC. Full variable domain (outside the CDR3, taken from reference TRBV7-6 and TRBJ2-1): GAGVSQSPRYKVTKRGQDVALRCDPISGHVSLYWYRQALGQGPEFLTYFNYEAQQDKSGLPNDRFSAERPEGSISTLTIQRTEQRDSAMYRCASSSGYSYNEQFFGPGTRLTVL.

The chain combines TRBV6-6 with TRBJ2-1; D is unresolved. The germline V gene encodes CDR1 MNHNY and CDR2 SVGAGI (reference sequence). CDR3 length equals 16 residues. The V end lost 5 bases, the J end lost 2 bases, and 16 bases lay between the germline ends. CDR3 nucleotide sequence: TGTGCCAGCAGTCCCCAAACAGCCCTCCCCTACAATGAGCAGTTCTTC. It is translated as CASSPQTALPYNEQFF.

This clone was seen a few times. Within the sample, other DNA sequences also encode this same CDR3. V usage is TRBV5-5 and J usage is TRBJ1-1; unclear D gene. V lost 0 bases to trimming and J lost 0 bases, with 3 bases between them. The CDR3 runs 13 residues. The germline gives CDR1 SGHKS, CDR2 YYEKEE (reference sequence). CDR3 in DNA: TGTGCCAGCAGCTTGGGGATGAACACTGAAGCTTTCTTT. Amino acids: CASSLGMNTEAFF.

This clone was seen once. The chain carries TRBV6-9 and TRBJ2-7, with D unresolved. Germline CDR1 and CDR2: MNHGY and SVAAGI. Trimming removed 3 bases from V and 0 bases from J, with 6 bases in between. CDR3 size: 13 residues. CDR3 sequence reads: CASSYGTSYEQYF. Here the CDR3 DNA reads TGTGCCAGCAGTTACGGCACCTCCTACGAGCAGTACTTC.